Included here is one TCR beta chain sequence, with context. Its antigen remains unidentified. This sample stems from a study of cytomegalovirus exposure and HLA in healthy donors. A multiplex PCR was run with 60 Vbeta primers and 13 Jbeta primers. Clones were sequenced by immunoSEQ multiplex PCR, and TCRdb holds only the in-frame ones, with some missing. The table lists about 190,000 clones, approximately 80% of them singletons, with less than 2% in the top ten. This CDR3 has 16 amino acids. Germline V CDR1 and CDR2: LGHNA, YNFKEQ. V lost 1 base to trimming and J lost 2 bases; unmatched junction nucleotides: 7. Unrecorded immune exposure was likely among donors, who were nominally healthy when sampled. General study points: Common viral pathogens seemed to be connected with several of the most significant clusters, according to a later analysis. With further analysis later on, most CMV-associated TCR beta chains appeared HLA-restricted. In a later analysis, TCR association rates varied by HLA locus: DRB1 most, HLA-C fewest.

The sample was PBMCs. The V gene is TRBV4-2, the J gene TRBJ1-2; TRBD1 agrees at 7 bases. This clonotype was sampled from a woman aged 25 to 45 in good health and CMV-seronegative. CDR3 protein: CASSQGHVGQNYGYTF. In nucleotides, the CDR3 is TGTGCCAGCAGCCAAGGGCACGTGGGACAGAACTATGGCTACACCTTC.